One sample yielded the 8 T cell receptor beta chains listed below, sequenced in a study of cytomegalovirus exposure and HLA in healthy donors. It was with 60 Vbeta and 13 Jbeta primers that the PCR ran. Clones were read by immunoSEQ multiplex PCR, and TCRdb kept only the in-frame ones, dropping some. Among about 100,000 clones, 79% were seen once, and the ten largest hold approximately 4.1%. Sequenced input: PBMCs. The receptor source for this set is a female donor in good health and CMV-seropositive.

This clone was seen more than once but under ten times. The CDR3, as DNA: TGTGCCAGCAGTTACGCTAATAGCAATCAGCCCCAGCATTTT. Translation: CASSYANSNQPQHF. The V and J genes are TRBV2 and TRBJ1-5; D gene ambiguous. The V and J ends lost 5 bases and 0 bases respectively, with 8 bases between them. The CDR3 consists of 14 residues. In germline, CDR1 is SNHLY, CDR2 FYNNEI.

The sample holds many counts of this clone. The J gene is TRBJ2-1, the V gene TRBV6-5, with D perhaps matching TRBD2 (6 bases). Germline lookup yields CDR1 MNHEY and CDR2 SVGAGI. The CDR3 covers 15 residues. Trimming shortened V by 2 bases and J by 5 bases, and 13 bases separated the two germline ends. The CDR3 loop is CASSYAAEGDNEQFF. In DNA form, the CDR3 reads TGTGCCAGCAGTTACGCAGCGGAGGGAGACAATGAGCAGTTCTTC.

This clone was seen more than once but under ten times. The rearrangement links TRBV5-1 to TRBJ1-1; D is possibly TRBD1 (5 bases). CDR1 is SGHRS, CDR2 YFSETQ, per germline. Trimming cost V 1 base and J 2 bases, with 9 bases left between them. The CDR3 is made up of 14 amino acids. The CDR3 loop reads CASSLQTVNTEAFF. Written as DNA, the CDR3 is TGCGCCAGCAGCTTGCAGACAGTTAACACTGAAGCTTTCTTT.

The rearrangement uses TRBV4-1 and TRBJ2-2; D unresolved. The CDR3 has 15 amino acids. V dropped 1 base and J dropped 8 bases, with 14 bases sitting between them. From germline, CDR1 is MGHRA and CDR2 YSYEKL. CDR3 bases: TGCGCCAGCAGCCAAGTAGCCCGATCGCCTGGGGAGCTGTTTTTT. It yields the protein CASSQVARSPGELFF.

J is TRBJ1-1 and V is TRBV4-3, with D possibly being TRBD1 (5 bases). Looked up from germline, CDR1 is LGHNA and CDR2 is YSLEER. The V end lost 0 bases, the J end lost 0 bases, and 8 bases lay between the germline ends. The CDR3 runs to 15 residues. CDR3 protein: CASSQEWDLNTEAFF. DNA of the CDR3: TGCGCCAGCAGCCAAGAGTGGGACTTGAACACTGAAGCTTTCTTT.

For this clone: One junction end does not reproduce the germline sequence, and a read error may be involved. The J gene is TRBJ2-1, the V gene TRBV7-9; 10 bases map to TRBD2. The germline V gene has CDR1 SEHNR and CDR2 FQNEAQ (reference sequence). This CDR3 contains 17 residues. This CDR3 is CSSSLGIAGGIGNEQFF. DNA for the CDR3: TGTTCCAGCAGCTTGGGTATAGCGGGAGGAATAGGGAATGAGCAATTCTTC. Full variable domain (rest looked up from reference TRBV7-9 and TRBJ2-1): DTGVSQNPRHKITKRGQNVTFRCDPISEHNRLYWYRQTLGQGPEFLTYFQNEAQLEKSRLLSDRFSAERPKGSFSTLEIQRTEQGDSAMYLCSSSLGIAGGIGNEQFFGPGTRLTVL.

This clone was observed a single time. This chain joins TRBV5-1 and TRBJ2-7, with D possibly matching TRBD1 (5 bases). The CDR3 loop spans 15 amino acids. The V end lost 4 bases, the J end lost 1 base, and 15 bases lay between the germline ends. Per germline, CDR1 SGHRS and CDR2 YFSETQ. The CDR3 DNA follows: TGCGCCAGCAGCCTGTCATCACCAGGGTCCTACGAGCAGTACTTC. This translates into CASSLSSPGSYEQYF.

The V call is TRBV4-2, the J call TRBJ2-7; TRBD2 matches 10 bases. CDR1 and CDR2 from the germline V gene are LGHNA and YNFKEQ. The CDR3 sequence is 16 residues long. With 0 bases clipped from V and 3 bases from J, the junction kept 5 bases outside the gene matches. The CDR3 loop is CASSQEPGLAIYEQYF. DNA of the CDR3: TGTGCCAGCAGCCAAGAACCGGGACTAGCGATCTACGAGCAGTACTTC.